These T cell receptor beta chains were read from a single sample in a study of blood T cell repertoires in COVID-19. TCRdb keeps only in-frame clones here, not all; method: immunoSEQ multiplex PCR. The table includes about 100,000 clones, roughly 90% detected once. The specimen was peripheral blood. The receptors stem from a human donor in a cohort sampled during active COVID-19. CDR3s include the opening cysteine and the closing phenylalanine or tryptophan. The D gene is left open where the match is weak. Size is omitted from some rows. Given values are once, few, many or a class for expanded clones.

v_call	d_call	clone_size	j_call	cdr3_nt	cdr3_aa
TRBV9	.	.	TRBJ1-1	TGTGCCAGCAGCCCCCCGGGCACTGAAGCTTTCTTT	CASSPPGTEAFF
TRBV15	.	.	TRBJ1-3	TGTGCCACCAGCGGGAGGGTGTTTGGAAACACCATATATTTT	CATSGRVFGNTIYF
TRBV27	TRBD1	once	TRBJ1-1	TGTGCCAGCAGTTACGGGACAGGTGGGAACACTGAAGCTTTCTTT	CASSYGTGGNTEAFF
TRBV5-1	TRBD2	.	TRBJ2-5	TGCGCCAGCAGCTCCGAAATACTAGCGGGGCAAGAGACCCAGTACTTC	CASSSEILAGQETQYF
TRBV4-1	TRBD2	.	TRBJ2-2	TGCGCCAGCAGCCAAGATTGGATGGCTAGCGGTTACACCGGGGAGCTGTTTTTT	CASSQDWMASGYTGELFF
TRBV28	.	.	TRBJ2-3	TGTGCCAGCAGACGCCGGGGAAGGATTAAGAGCACAGATACGCAGTATTTT	CASRRRGRIKSTDTQYF
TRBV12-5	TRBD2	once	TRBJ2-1	TGTGCTAGTGGACCAGGACTAGCGGGAGTGGATGAGCAGTTCTTC	CASGPGLAGVDEQFF
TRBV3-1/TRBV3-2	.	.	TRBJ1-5	TGTGCCAGCAGCCGGGAACGAACAGGGAAGTTGAATCAGCCCCAGCATTTT	CASSRERTGKLNQPQHF
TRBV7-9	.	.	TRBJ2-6	TGTGCCAGCAGCCCTAATGCCGATCTGGTTCGGGCCAACGTCCTGACTTTC	CASSPNADLVRANVLTF
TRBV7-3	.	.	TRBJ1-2	TGTGCCAGCAGCTTAGATCCAGGGAGGTATGGCTACACCTTC	CASSLDPGRYGYTF
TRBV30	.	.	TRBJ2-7	TGTGCCTGGAGTGTTTCGGGCTACGAGCAGTACTTC	CAWSVSGYEQYF
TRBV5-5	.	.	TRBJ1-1	TGTGCCAGCAGCTTGGCCGCACACCAGAACACTGAAGCTTTCTTT	CASSLAAHQNTEAFF